Detailed here is one TCR beta chain. This clonotype is categorized as medium-sized (0.01 to 0.1%). Its antigen specificity is not known. No much larger clonotype is one base removed from it; base qualities were not supplied. This specimen belongs to a study of liver allograft versus peripheral blood T cells (dated by TCRdb to the early 2020s). The study in broad terms: The study compared T cell receptor repertoires found within transplanted livers against repertoires in the peripheral blood of liver transplant recipients.

The sequencing machine was an Illumina MiSeq. TCRdb redid the processing of the public reads, applying fastp at Q25 and MiXCR, and retained in-frame beta chains. Every CDR3 protein is listed once, alongside the most common genes and DNA of its rows. Across this sample there are 7,400 or so distinct CDR3 sequences, with over 15% seen only once. The ten largest clones represent 1.3% to 1.5% of the sample. V and J lose 5 bases and 9 bases, and a span of 16 bases separates them. The germline V gene (reference sequence) gives CDR1 as SEHNR and CDR2 as FQNEAQ. The CDR3 starts with the cysteine, ends with the phenylalanine, and has 13 residues. Of the read, only the CDR3 DNA is kept; its 39 bases are in frame from base 1. Here is what the overall study found, with its caveats: T cell receptor repertoires inside liver allografts were reported to differ from those detected in peripheral blood.

The rearranged chain carries TRBV7-9 and TRBJ1-1; no confident D gene assignment can be made. The sequence came from a human patient who had a liver transplant. Some T cells may derive from the graft donor when a transplant has been performed. The CDR3 region has the sequence CASSLSSVLQAFF. The DNA reads TGTGCCAGCAGCCTTTCTTCAGTCTTACAAGCTTTCTTT.